Sequencing of this T cell receptor (beta chain) was carried out in a study of T cells after yellow fever vaccination. Study observations and caveats: Post-booster reappearance was seen for most primary-vaccination clones (roughly 96% CD4, around 89% CD8).

Per the germline V gene, CDR1 is SEHNR and CDR2 is FQNEAQ (reference sequence). This CDR3 has 17 amino acids. V lost 11 bases and J lost 5; bases outside the gene matches: 21. TCRdb re-called the 5' RACE reads through MiXCR, storing one row per CDR3 protein. The sample lists 150,000 to 200,000 distinct CDR3 sequences; approximately 10% were seen once. This clonotype was seen a handful of times. The antigen is unknown. The receptor was derived from a man aged 18-30 years who received the YFV17D yellow fever vaccine. The V and J genes are TRBV7-9 and TRBJ2-5, with 9 bases that match TRBD2. The material was CD8+ T cells sorted from PBMCs, obtained 45 days after the yellow fever booster vaccination. For the CDR3, the DNA is TGTGCCGGATCCCCCCCGCTTAGCGGGGGAATTGGCGAGACCCAGTACTTC. It translates to CAGSPPLSGGIGETQYF. The whole variable domain, filled in from reference TRBV7-9 and TRBJ2-5, reads DTGVSQNPRHKITKRGQNVTFRCDPISEHNRLYWYRQTLGQGPEFLTYFQNEAQLEKSRLLSDRFSAERPKGSFSTLEIQRTEQGDSAMYLCAGSPPLSGGIGETQYFGPGTRLLVL.